This T cell receptor beta chain is from a study of identical twins. Study results and caveats: Invariant populations such as MAIT and iNKT cells could partly muddle zero-insertion analyses. Surplus twin overlap in beta out-of-frame sequences was less pronounced.

In this sample, this clonotype turned up a few times. Its antigen is not identified. The cDNA had a unique molecular identifier and a template-switch universal primer site. TCRdb re-called the 5' RACE reads with MiXCR, one entry per CDR3 protein. This table holds about 890,000 distinct CDR3 sequences, more than 9% found once. These data were also filed under a second study, of yellow fever vaccine responses in identical twins.

The source material was PBMCs. This receptor was obtained from a woman under 30 in good health.

In DNA, the CDR3 is TGTGCCAGCGTAAGCGGGACAGCATATAACACTGAAGCTTTCTTT. Amino acid sequence: CASVSGTAYNTEAFF. The gene calls are TRBV2 and TRBJ1-1; 7 bases are shared with TRBD1. The CDR3 runs to 15 residues. V lost 8 bases to trimming and J lost 2 bases; unmatched junction nucleotides: 11. Germline V gene sequence: CDR1 SNHLY, CDR2 FYNNEI.